This T cell receptor beta chain originates from a study of human T cells and chemical hapten exposure. Study at large: There were per-sample TCR yield variations, arising mainly from small pooled library volume differences.

Blood, whole and unfractionated, served as the source for total RNA extraction. The library tagged each cDNA molecule with unique molecular identifiers. TCRdb used MiXCR to reprocess the reads, holding one entry per CDR3 protein. The sample records about 990 distinct CDR3 sequences, over 70% being singletons. The specimen was whole blood. The sequence derives from a human donor with alopecia, or a healthy volunteer (not recorded which). Some clones in this sample may be carry-over from other donors' samples. This table probably holds off-target reads from a library built for another chain.

CDR3 region: CSARSLWSDTQYF. DNA of the CDR3: TGCAGTGCTAGATCCCTCTGGTCAGATACGCAGTATTTT. The V and J genes are TRBV20-1 and TRBJ2-3; D gene unclear. Germline V gene lookup returns CDR1 DFQATT and CDR2 SNEGSKA (reference sequence). The CDR3 spans 13 residues. V lost 2 bases and J lost 4, with 10 bases in between.